This T cell receptor (beta chain) was obtained from a study of beta chain features in type 1 diabetes. Findings and caveats of the study: TCRB CDR3s from Type 1 diabetes patients were moderately but significantly shorter in all four CD4+ subsets.

This CDR3 comprises 18 residues. V lost 0 bases and J lost 4, with 21 bases in between. Germline V CDR1 and CDR2: SGDLS, YYNGEE. Since all of the isolated RNA was reverse transcribed, expressed TCRB transcripts were what got sequenced. The method was immunoSEQ multiplex PCR; TCRdb's version includes in-frame clones alone and lacks a portion of them. The repertoire holds a few hundred thousand clones, with 9.6% as singletons. This clone has just a few counts. Its antigen remains unknown. The chain employs TRBV9 and TRBJ2-3, with D possibly being TRBD1 (8 bases). This TCR derives from a woman under 30 in good health. The sequencing sample was made of naive CD4+ T cells from blood. DNA for the CDR3: TGTGCCAGCAGCGTAGGAGCCAGGGGGCGGGAGTTCGCAGATACGCAGTATTTT. Protein product: CASSVGARGREFADTQYF.